The text below deals with one T cell receptor (beta chain). Combining a sample-barcoded 5' primer with a J-beta primer mix, a second PCR ran for roughly 6 to 12 cycles. MiXCR, run by TCRdb on the 5' RACE reads, gives a single entry per CDR3 protein. In the table there are approximately 670,000 distinct CDR3 sequences, 35% to 50% of which are singletons. The data originate from a study of blood T cells in healthy people across ages. Germline V gene sequence: CDR1 MDHEN, CDR2 SYDVKM. Trimming pared 2 bases from V and 3 bases from J, leaving 20 bases between. This CDR3 comprises 18 residues. Sequencing used blood. The genes are TRBV28 and TRBJ2-1, with D tentatively TRBD1 (5 bases). The clonotype originates from a man at least 80 years old in good health. Written as DNA, the CDR3 is TGTGCCAGCAGTTTAACTTCCTTCCGACAGCGTCTCTACAATGAGCAGTTCTTC. Protein sequence: CASSLTSFRQRLYNEQFF.